Listed below are T cell receptor beta chains from one sample, sequenced in a study of blood T cell repertoires in COVID-19. TCRdb's copy holds only in-frame clones and misses some; the assay was immunoSEQ multiplex PCR. The sample lists roughly 270,000 clones; roughly 85% were seen once. The sequencing sample was made of PBMCs or T cells enriched from blood (not recorded which). These TCRs come from a woman in her forties or fifties who had recovered from COVID-19. Each CDR3 is given without its conserved first and last residue. D genes are given only for firm matches.

j_call	v_call	d_call	cdr3_aa
TRBJ2-7	TRBV10-3	-	AISESGQTLYEQY
TRBJ1-1	TRBV5-6	-	ASSLASEAF
TRBJ1-2	TRBV4-2	-	ASSFRTDPYGYT
TRBJ2-5	TRBV11-2	TRBD2	ASRGELAGAETQY
TRBJ2-5	TRBV5-4	TRBD1	ASSLVRGRGRETQY
TRBJ1-2	TRBV29-1	TRBD1	SVGRDRGYT
TRBJ2-7	TRBV6-5	TRBD1	ASSLGQGIVYEQY
TRBJ1-2	TRBV19	-	ASSVTADNYGYT
TRBJ1-2	TRBV30	TRBD1	AWRAGGAFGGYT
TRBJ2-7	TRBV18	TRBD1	ASSPPLQGEDEQY
TRBJ2-7	TRBV11-2	TRBD1	ASSLSRTGWYEQY
TRBJ1-6	TRBV27	TRBD1	ASSLYEGAGSPLH
TRBJ1-5	TRBV18	-	ASSSTQQDSNQPQH
TRBJ2-3	TRBV27	TRBD2	ASSFATSGYTDTQY
TRBJ2-1	TRBV29-1	TRBD1	SAPRGQGINEQF
TRBJ1-5	TRBV18	-	ASSPSRHGDQPQH
TRBJ2-3	TRBV4-3	TRBD2	ASSHLTSGSTDTQY
TRBJ2-1	TRBV5-1	-	ASSFTGYNEQF
TRBJ1-6	TRBV19	TRBD1	ASTRTGENSPLH
TRBJ2-5	TRBV19	TRBD2	ASSPRSYGRETQY
TRBJ2-1	TRBV9	TRBD2	ASSASGGALNEQF
TRBJ1-1	TRBV28	-	ASIRGGDTEAF
TRBJ2-3	TRBV5-4	-	ASSLVPGSTDTQY
TRBJ1-1	TRBV3-1/TRBV3-2	TRBD1	ASSSTGDSGTEAF
TRBJ2-6	TRBV30	-	ACHSGANVLT
TRBJ2-6	TRBV5-1	-	ASSRIPLGRLSGANVLT
TRBJ1-2	TRBV5-4	-	ASSLQSESGYT
TRBJ1-6	TRBV5-8	-	ASSPRSGLSSPLH
TRBJ1-1	TRBV10-3	TRBD1	AISAGQGRNTEAF
TRBJ1-2	TRBV18	TRBD1	ASSDRVIYGYT
TRBJ2-5	TRBV7-8	TRBD2	ASSPWTSGTSGTQY
TRBJ1-4	TRBV11-2	TRBD1	ASSKRTGGPEKLF
TRBJ1-2	TRBV7-2	-	ASSLVGRGQQVGYT
TRBJ2-7	TRBV6-5	-	ASISGQTDEQY
TRBJ1-6	TRBV2	-	AERAGSNSPLH
TRBJ2-7	TRBV10-3	-	ATRTEPTYEQY
TRBJ1-1	TRBV3-1/TRBV3-2	-	ASSQVKNTEAF
TRBJ1-5	TRBV15	-	ATSSPRGLQH
TRBJ2-5	TRBV7-7	TRBD2	ASSLSGGGSETQY
TRBJ2-3	TRBV15	TRBD1	ATSRDAQGTDTQY
TRBJ1-6	TRBV19	TRBD1	ASSFDRVILH
TRBJ1-1	TRBV15	-	ATSWATNTEAF
TRBJ1-4	TRBV30	TRBD1	AWSTGGKEKLF
TRBJ2-3	TRBV10-3	TRBD1	AISGQGNTDTQY
TRBJ1-1	TRBV30	-	AWSLQRGGPTEAF
TRBJ1-4	TRBV3-1/TRBV3-2	-	ASSSLTNEKLF
TRBJ2-5	TRBV19	-	ASSMRGQETQY
TRBJ1-5	TRBV30	-	AWSPDSNQPQH
TRBJ2-1	TRBV13	TRBD1	ASSSDRVMRNEQF
TRBJ1-1	TRBV25-1	-	ASRRSENHLLEAF
TRBJ1-4	TRBV5-1	TRBD1	ASSWAGGAGEKLF
TRBJ1-1	TRBV7-9	TRBD1	ASSSGGPEAF
TRBJ2-2	TRBV15	-	ATSTRHGGNTGELF
TRBJ2-7	TRBV10-2	-	ASSDSAYEQY
TRBJ2-7	TRBV7-9	-	ASSLGSQEEQY